This T cell receptor (beta chain) was captured in a study of cytomegalovirus exposure and HLA in healthy donors (dated by TCRdb to 2016 to 2017). About the investigation overall: In an earlier analysis of fewer than 750 of the donors, approximately 300 Gb of sequence data and approximately 120 million unique TCR beta sequences from about 179 million T cells were reported. Roughly 310 gigabases of sequencing data and approximately 93 million unique TCR sequences were included in an early release covering around 600 HLA-typed donors. Of the roughly 400 genotyped donors, around 81% fell in the genetic ancestry cluster associated with self-reported Caucasian donors. The study aimed to test whether cataloging public T cell receptors could reveal signatures of past pathogen exposure. The study profiled the T cell repertoires of approximately 700 subjects by immunosequencing and related them to cytomegalovirus serostatus. In addition to the first cohort of 666 subjects, a separate validation cohort of 120 different subjects was used. To predict cytomegalovirus infection status, the study brought together high-throughput TCR immunosequencing, statistical association of individual TCRs with disease status, and machine learning. A later analysis re-examined previously published TCR beta repertoires from 600 to 700 donors and added high-resolution HLA genotyping to investigate patterns of TCR occurrence. Rather than using new phenotypic data, the later analysis identified candidate immune exposures from TCR beta sequences and from how often those sequences occurred across donors. To decide whether each TCR beta V gene segment behaved as functional or pseudogenic, an earlier analysis of some 600 of the donors relied on high-throughput TCR beta sequencing. Donor age, sex, ethnicity and CMV serostatus were compiled alongside the repertoire data. In a later genetic analysis, genome-wide SNP genotypes for about three fifths of the roughly 670 donors were used, and that subset was treated as a discovery cohort. All discovery cohort repertoires had been generated using a single sequencing platform. Class I and class II HLA loci were covered by the typing at four-digit resolution. Typing coverage differed by locus: A, B, C, DRB1 and DQB1 were typed in roughly 620-630 donors, DQA1 in about 560, DPA1 in around 610, and DPB1 in 400 to 490. Several DR-DQ haplotypes were handled as single units for association and clustering because linkage in the cohort was strong. Among 398 genotyped donors of the cohort, an average of approximately 250,000 unique TCR beta nucleotide sequences were sequenced per donor, roughly a sixth of them non-productive.

Details on this clone: Its antigen is unknown. Within one base of it there is no much larger clone, and no base qualities were kept.

Overall study outcomes, separate from this receptor: In a later analysis, HLA-associated TCR beta chains showed more clonal expansion and lower generation probabilities than non-associated chains that were equally common. CMV serostatus was the only immune exposure information available for the cohort. Because HLA typing was missing for some donors at each locus, association tests included only the typed subset. In a later analysis, the rate of TCR association differed among HLA loci, with DRB1 alleles having the most associated TCRs and HLA-C alleles having the fewest. A further reported finding was that TCR beta sequences accurately predicted the HLA-A and HLA-B alleles for most subjects in the first cohort. Around 16 rarely observed V segments, including chromosome 9 orphons, were excluded from the earlier analysis of some 590 of the donors because counts were too low. Assigning TCR associations to individual alleles was difficult when HLA alleles, especially DR and DQ, strongly co-occurred. Most CMV-associated TCR beta chains appeared to be HLA-restricted in a later analysis, and the HLA associations seemed to be driven largely by CMV exposure. Broadly in line with IMGT annotations, most TCR beta V segments showed up in productive rearrangements about 90% or about 30% of the time in an earlier analysis of 450 to 750 of the donors. The authors suggested that the approach could potentially be generalized to other disease states and immunological phenotypes. In both the original and validation cohorts, the classifier was reported to diagnose cytomegalovirus status with high specificity and sensitivity. In vitro tests confirmed that three of the cytomegalovirus-associated TCR beta chains recognize cytomegalovirus antigens. A cluster of highly shared sequence variants was judged likely to represent a technical artifact of the sequencing pipeline. The presence/absence analyses assumed that sequencing depth was roughly uniform across donors, and that assumption may not be true. Correlated functional status among segregating V segments might reflect linkage disequilibrium, but an unknown experimental factor could not be ruled out. A later genetic analysis reported fewer N-insertions in productive TCRs among donors in an Asian-associated ancestry cluster than the roughly 650-donor mean. A later analysis reported that several top co-occurrence clusters appeared linked to parvovirus B19, influenza, CMV and Epstein-Barr virus. In the study, about 150 TCR beta chains were listed as associated with cytomegalovirus. The 87-base-pair reads could not distinguish some IMGT-functional V segments, including TRBV6-2 and TRBV6-3, so those segments were excluded. In this cohort, only TCR beta chains were sequenced, and detectable features were limited by the absence of alpha or paired-chain data. Most TCR sequences were observed very rarely across donors, whereas some public TCRs were present in many individuals. Specific HLA alleles were associated with 16,951 TCR beta sequences at a false discovery rate of 0.05 in a later analysis. A later genetic analysis associated a missense DCLRE1C variant with V-gene and J-gene trimming of TCR beta chains, and an independent cohort replicated the association.

Library construction relied on the immunoSEQ multiplex PCR assay. A mixture of 60 forward primers for TCR Vbeta segments and 13 reverse primers for TCR Jbeta segments was used in the multiplex PCR. The CDR3 region of rearranged TCR beta genes was amplified from genomic DNA by a multiplex PCR assay. The Illumina HiSeq System was used to sequence the amplified TCR beta libraries as 87-base-pair reads. The paper's processing steps were these. Across the 670 or so repertoires, a later analysis counted 78 million or so unique TCR beta chains, 8.5 million to 12 million of which were shared by at least two donors. To remove PCR and sequencing errors, raw reads were error-corrected and collapsed into unique sequences using a nearest-neighbor algorithm that merged closely related sequences. CDR3 sequences were aligned to IMGT reference sequences to assign V, D and J gene segments. For a sequence to be retained, a match of at least six nucleotides was required to both a V gene segment and a J gene segment. Rearrangements were classified as productive when the CDR3 lacked stop codons and remained in frame with V and J, and all other rearrangements were classified as non-productive. Following IMGT convention, CDR3 was defined as the stretch from the second conserved V-encoded cysteine up to the conserved J-encoded phenylalanine. The earlier analysis of some 600 of the donors excluded sequences that lacked an unambiguous match to a single V gene segment. In an earlier analysis of several hundred of the donors, V segments were called functional above 56.7% productive rearrangements and were called segregating when the between-donor standard deviation exceeded 5%. A statistical classification framework was built to diagnose cytomegalovirus status from the catalog of TCR beta chain sequences. V and J gene assignment, in a later analysis, came from comparing TCR nucleotide sequences with IMGT/GENE-DB human TR gene sequences. In a later analysis, CDR3 sequences and most-parsimonious VDJ recombination scenarios were assigned using the TCRdist pipeline. In a later analysis, each TCR beta chain was defined by its CDR3 amino acid sequence together with its V-gene family, and reads without a unique V-gene family were excluded. A later analysis removed roughly 590 highly shared, low-generation-probability nucleotide sequences to deal with suspected cross-contamination and a sequencing artifact. For each public chain, a later analysis derived a clonal expansion index from normalized ranks of inferred template counts within each repertoire. In a later analysis, generation probabilities were computed using a VDJ recombination model fitted to out-of-frame rearrangements, and the results were checked against IGoR. Hypergeometric tests were used in a later analysis to score TCR-TCR, TCR-HLA and TCR-CMV co-occurrence, with a repertoire-size bias correction applied to the TCR pairs. A later analysis estimated false discovery rates by permuting HLA or CMV assignments 20 times. In a later analysis, co-occurring TCRs were grouped using DBSCAN, with TCRdist sequence similarity added in when clustering inside HLA-allele-positive subsets. Repertoires with fewer than 30,000 or more than 120,000 public chains were left out of co-occurrence clustering, as were five repertoires with anomalous nucleotide sharing. The source is immuneACCESS, and TCRdb retained only in-frame sequences with V and J called. Part of the clones is not carried over; for the studies checked, unresolved V genes explain less than half of this, and the remainder is unexplained. V, J and clone size derive from that table, while D and trimming were established from the DNA sequence. Here the sample has 210,000 or so clones; 75% to 85% occur a single time. The ten largest clones represent roughly 2.5% of the sample.

CDR1 is given as SGHDT and CDR2 as YYEEEE, both from the germline V gene. The V end gives up 0 bases and the J end 10 bases, leaving 8 bases in the junction not matched to a gene. There are 14 amino acids in the CDR3, from cysteine to phenylalanine inclusive. The read is trimmed to its CDR3 DNA, 42 bases read in frame from base 1. The cohort consisted of some 670 healthy bone marrow donors. At the time of sampling, every cohort member was nominally healthy, though immune exposures that went unrecorded were likely present. The donor tested CMV seropositive, placing the donor among the 289 seropositive members of the cohort. Each donor provided a peripheral blood sample, and peripheral blood mononuclear cells were used for TCR beta sequencing. The Qiagen DNeasy Blood Extraction Kit was used to extract genomic DNA from the blood cell samples.

The TCR comes from a woman aged 60-75 years in good health and CMV-seropositive. The sequence is built from TRBV5-6 and TRBJ2-7; 9 of the junction bases match TRBD2. Sequenced input: PBMCs. The CDR3 has the sequence CASSLALAGHRQYF. Here is the DNA: TGTGCCAGCAGCTTGGCACTAGCGGGCCACAGACAGTACTTC. Beyond the CDR3, the reference TRBV5-6 and TRBJ2-7 genes provide the residues; the full variable domain reads: DAGVTQSPTHLIKTRGQQVTLRCSPKSGHDTVSWYQQALGQGPQFIFQYYEEEERQRGNFPDRFSGHQFPNYSSELNVNALLLGDSALYLCASSLALAGHRQYFGPGTRLTVT.